This entry lists 27 T cell receptor beta chains sequenced from one sample in a study of PD-1 blockade in classical Hodgkin lymphoma. With no exception, relapse followed autologous stem cell transplantation in all patients, and brentuximab vedotin exposure varied. Sequencing used immunoSEQ multiplex PCR; TCRdb keeps in-frame clones, though not all of them. This sample has about 61,000 clones, with 75% to 90% found just once. The specimen comprised peripheral blood mononuclear cells (PBMCs), sampled at baseline. Receptors were obtained from a human donor with classical Hodgkin lymphoma.

The chain employs TRBV6-6 and TRBJ1-2; D call uncertain. V shed 8 bases and J shed 6 bases, with 7 bases lying between them. Germline loops: CDR1 MNHNY, CDR2 SVGAGI (reference sequence). The CDR3 is made up of 10 amino acids. CDR3 region: CASGPNGYTF. Here the CDR3 DNA reads TGTGCCAGCGGTCCAAATGGCTACACCTTC.

The gene calls are TRBV7-3 and TRBJ2-5, with D possibly matching TRBD2 (5 bases). This CDR3 contains 12 residues. Trimming stripped 1 base from V and 7 bases from J, with 7 bases between. CDR1 SGHTA and CDR2 FQGTGA come from the germline V gene. CDR3 coding DNA: TGTGCCAGCAGCTTAAACCGGGGGACCCAGTACTTC. This sequence encodes CASSLNRGTQYF.

The chain employs TRBV6-4 and TRBJ1-1, with D uncertain. The CDR3 covers 15 residues. V shed 6 bases and J shed 1 base, with 15 bases lying between them. Germline V CDR1 and CDR2: MRHNA, SNTAGT. The DNA for the CDR3 is TGTGCCAGCAGGAATAAGGATGAACAGAACACTGAAGCTTTCTTT. It translates to CASRNKDEQNTEAFF.

The rearrangement uses TRBV6-1 and TRBJ2-5, with TRBD2 matching over 8 bases. The germline V gene encodes CDR1 MNHNS and CDR2 SASEGT. The CDR3 consists of 15 residues. V dropped 5 bases and J dropped 1; count of bases not matched to a gene: 6. CDR3 in amino acids: CASSFRTSSQETQYF. The CDR3 region has the DNA TGTGCCAGCAGTTTCCGGACTAGCTCCCAAGAGACCCAGTACTTC.

The chain couples TRBV6-1 to TRBJ1-1; tentatively, D is TRBD1 (5 bases). This CDR3 region has 15 residues. Trimming cost V 10 bases and J 1 base, with 19 bases left between them. Germline values: CDR1 MNHNS, CDR2 SASEGT. The CDR3 loop reads CATWKGRDTNTEAFF. CDR3 nucleotide sequence: TGTGCCACCTGGAAGGGGCGAGACACGAACACTGAAGCTTTCTTT.

V gene TRBV30 combines with J gene TRBJ2-7, with TRBD2 as a possible D gene (7 bases). The germline V gene encodes CDR1 GTSNPN and CDR2 SVGIG (reference sequence). The CDR3 runs to 14 residues. V was cut by 2 bases and J by 9 bases, with 20 bases left in between. CDR3 coding DNA: TGTGCCTGGAGTAGACGGGGGGCGGTTCGGCGGCAGTACTTC. As protein: CAWSRRGAVRRQYF.

This chain links TRBV2 with TRBJ1-5; unclear D gene. Germline V gene lookup returns CDR1 SNHLY and CDR2 FYNNEI. Trimming stripped 6 bases from V and 4 bases from J, with 16 bases between. The CDR3 consists of 15 residues. The CDR3 here is CASSPGVIPNQPQHF. The CDR3 DNA sequence: TGTGCCAGCAGCCCTGGGGTCATCCCTAATCAGCCCCAGCATTTT. The variable domain in full, with the rest retrieved from reference TRBV2 and TRBJ1-5, is EPEVTQTPSHQVTQMGQEVILRCVPISNHLYFYWYRQILGQKVEFLVSFYNNEISEKSEIFDDQFSVERPDGSNFTLKIRSTKLEDSAMYFCASSPGVIPNQPQHFGDGTRLSIL.

In the case of this clone: Relative to the germline gene, one junction end is altered; a read error may explain this. The chain is built from TRBV7-7 and TRBJ2-5; D unresolved. CDR1 SSHAT and CDR2 FNYEAQ come from the germline V gene (reference sequence). The CDR3 consists of 15 residues. The CDR3 loop reads CASSTRTDLSETQYF. CDR3 nucleotide sequence: TGTGCTAGCAGCACAAGAACAGACCTATCCGAGACCCAGTACTTC.

DNA of the CDR3: TGTGCCAGCATCAGGACAGGGACGAATGAGCAGTTCTTC. Translating gives CASIRTGTNEQFF. The chain combines TRBV6-5 with TRBJ2-1; 8 bases agree with TRBD1. CDR1 and CDR2 (germline): MNHEY, SVGAGI. V shed 7 bases, J shed 7 bases, and the junction held 6 bases outside the gene matches. The CDR3 sequence is 13 residues long.

The rearrangement uses TRBV7-9 and TRBJ2-5; D is undetermined. The CDR3 loop spans 12 amino acids. V was shortened by 5 bases and J by 4 bases, with 8 bases between the two germline ends. Germline V CDR1 and CDR2: SEHNR, FQNEAQ (reference sequence). The CDR3 loop is CASSQYRETQYF. CDR3 DNA sequence: TGTGCCAGCAGCCAGTACCGAGAGACCCAGTACTTC.

The chain links TRBV10-3 to TRBJ1-1; the match to TRBD1 covers 7 bases. Germline values: CDR1 ENHRY, CDR2 SYGVKD. With 2 bases clipped from V and 0 bases from J, the junction kept 6 bases outside the gene matches. The length of the CDR3 is 16 residues. The CDR3 sequence: CAISEGQTGMNTEAFF. CDR3 in DNA: TGTGCCATCAGTGAGGGGCAGACAGGGATGAACACTGAAGCTTTCTTT.

The chain is built from TRBV27 and TRBJ2-5; D is unresolved. CDR3 length: 12 amino acids. The V gene's germline CDR1 is MNHEY and CDR2 SMNVEV (reference sequence). Trimming took 8 bases from V and 3 from J, leaving 10 bases between them. The CDR3: CASGRLEETQYF. The DNA for the CDR3 is TGTGCCAGCGGCCGGCTGGAAGAGACCCAGTACTTC.

The chain has TRBV7-2 and TRBJ1-2, with 10 bases fitting TRBD1. V shed 5 bases and J 6 bases; nucleotides not matched to a gene: 3. There are 13 residues in the CDR3. Per germline, CDR1 SGHTA and CDR2 FQGNSA. This CDR3 is CASSPGQGNGYTF. CDR3 DNA sequence: TGTGCCAGCAGCCCGGGACAGGGGAATGGCTACACCTTC.

The chain recombines TRBV7-9 with TRBJ1-4; possible D gene TRBD1, 5 bases. The CDR3 contains 14 residues. Germline V lookup: CDR1 SEHNR, CDR2 FQNEAQ (reference sequence). V lost 4 bases and J 10 bases, leaving 16 bases between the germline ends. CDR3 nucleotide sequence: TGTGCCAGCAGCTCCGGGGACTATTGGGGAAAACTGTTTTTT. Translated: CASSSGDYWGKLFF.

This chain connects TRBV7-8 to TRBJ1-5; 7 bases align to TRBD1. The V and J ends lost 5 bases and 3 bases, in that order; junction bases with no gene match: 10. Per germline, CDR1 SGHVS and CDR2 FQNEAQ. This CDR3 has 16 amino acids. The CDR3 here is CASSKNRDRYNQPQHF. DNA for the CDR3: TGTGCCAGCAGCAAAAACCGGGACAGATACAATCAGCCCCAGCATTTT.

The chain combines TRBV18 with TRBJ1-1, with D possibly TRBD1 on 6 matching bases. Germline V gene data show CDR1 as KGHSH and CDR2 as LQKENI. The CDR3 runs 14 residues. With 3 bases removed from V and 6 bases from J, the gap between germline ends came to 14 bases. CDR3 amino acids: CASSPTGWSAEAFF. In DNA, the CDR3 is TGTGCCAGCTCACCCACAGGGTGGTCGGCTGAAGCTTTCTTT.

V and J are TRBV5-6 and TRBJ2-5; TRBD2 is a possible D gene (6 bases). The CDR3 is made up of 11 amino acids. Between the trimmed V and J ends, which lost 7 bases and 2 bases, there was a span of 6 bases. The germline CDR1 and CDR2 sequences are SGHDT and YYEEEE. CDR3 in amino acids: CASGGQETQYF. CDR3 DNA: TGTGCCAGCGGGGGGCAAGAGACCCAGTACTTC.

This clone was observed a handful of times. The chain joins TRBV27 to TRBJ1-6, with D uncertain. The ends were cut back, 3 bases at V and 9 bases at J, with 6 bases in the middle. The CDR3 length is 12 residues. The germline CDR1 and CDR2 sequences are MNHEY and SMNVEV (reference sequence). The CDR3 region has the DNA TGTGCCAGCAGTTTTTGGGGTTCACCCCTCCACTTT. It codes for CASSFWGSPLHF.

CDR3 sequence reads: CASSPLTATKLNQPQHF. The CDR3 coding sequence is TGTGCCAGCAGCCCACTGACAGCAACTAAACTCAATCAGCCCCAGCATTTT. This chain joins TRBV7-6 and TRBJ1-5, with D perhaps TRBD1 (5 bases). Germline V lookup: CDR1 SGHVS, CDR2 FNYEAQ. The CDR3 length is 17 residues. Trimming shortened V by 5 bases and J by 3 bases, and 20 bases separated the two germline ends.

This chain links TRBV5-1 with TRBJ1-6; D is uncertain. The V and J ends lost 4 bases and 7 bases respectively, with 18 bases between them. This CDR3 is 16 amino acids long. CDR1 is SGHRS, CDR2 YFSETQ, per germline. The CDR3 here is CASSPDVPKVNSPLHF. CDR3 coding DNA: TGCGCCAGCAGCCCGGACGTGCCCAAAGTGAATTCACCCCTCCACTTT.

This clone was seen only a few times. This rearrangement joins TRBV2 to TRBJ1-3, with D unresolved. The CDR3 covers 12 residues. Trimming stripped 1 base from V and 6 bases from J, with 4 bases between. Germline-derived CDR1 and CDR2 are SNHLY and FYNNEI. The CDR3 DNA is TGTGCCAGCAGTGAAGACGCAAACACCATATATTTT. Translated: CASSEDANTIYF.

This chain joins TRBV2 and TRBJ1-2; D may be TRBD1 (5 bases). CDR1 and CDR2 from the germline V gene are SNHLY and FYNNEI. The CDR3 spans 15 residues. With 5 bases removed from V and 5 bases from J, the gap between germline ends came to 18 bases. The CDR3 reads CASSRSTGLGYGYTF. In DNA, the CDR3 is TGTGCCAGCAGTCGAAGTACGGGACTCGGATATGGCTACACCTTC.

The V call is TRBV4-1, the J call TRBJ1-2, with D possibly TRBD1 on 5 matching bases. Trimming pared 0 bases from V and 0 bases from J, leaving 8 bases between. The V gene's germline CDR1 is MGHRA and CDR2 YSYEKL. This CDR3 contains 15 residues. The CDR3 here is CASSQDRAANYGYTF. Written as DNA, the CDR3 is TGCGCCAGCAGCCAAGACAGGGCAGCTAACTATGGCTACACCTTC.

The chain links TRBV6-5 to TRBJ2-1, with no clear D. Germline lookup yields CDR1 MNHEY and CDR2 SVGAGI. Trimming shortened V by 6 bases and J by 6 bases, and 12 bases separated the two germline ends. The CDR3 spans 13 residues. This CDR3 reads CASRSLDPNEQFF. CDR3 DNA: TGTGCCAGCAGGTCTCTAGACCCCAATGAGCAGTTCTTC.

This chain uses TRBV6-5 with TRBJ2-6; D not certain. From germline, CDR1 is MNHEY and CDR2 SVGAGI. The CDR3 runs 15 residues. Trimming pared 6 bases from V and 0 bases from J, leaving 9 bases between. CDR3 DNA: TGTGCCAGCAGCAGACCAGTCTCTGGGGCCAACGTCCTGACTTTC. Translated, it gives CASSRPVSGANVLTF.

The chain has TRBV4-1 and TRBJ1-2; D is uncertain. The CDR3 length is 17 residues. Deletions cut 0 bases from V and 4 bases from J, with 18 bases between. CDR1 and CDR2 from the germline V gene are MGHRA and YSYEKL. For the CDR3, the DNA is TGCGCCAGCAGCCAAGATCAAGTGCTATCAGGCCTCTATGGCTACACCTTC. Translating gives CASSQDQVLSGLYGYTF.

The chain uses TRBV19 and TRBJ1-3; D gene unclear. The CDR3 is made up of 13 amino acids. Trimming left V 6 bases short and J 5 bases short, with 11 bases between. Germline assignment: CDR1 LNHDA and CDR2 SQIVND (reference sequence). CDR3 DNA: TGTGCCAGTAGCATAAGTGTGCGAAACACCATATATTTT. Translating it yields CASSISVRNTIYF.